This T cell receptor beta chain is from a study of blood T cell repertoires in COVID-19. Study-level background: The United States, Italy and Spain supplied acute and convalescent COVID-19 samples.

Profiling relied on immunoSEQ multiplex PCR, and the TCRdb table lists in-frame clones only, not all of them. The sample shows around 360,000 clones, about 87% of them seen only once. This CDR3 has 16 amino acids. The V end was cut by 2 bases, the J end by 3 bases, with 14 bases between. Germline V lookup: CDR1 MNHEY, CDR2 SVGEGT. Sequencing was performed on peripheral blood. The receptor was derived from a woman aged 25 to 39 with COVID-19, enrolled during active disease. The chain is built from TRBV6-2 or TRBV6-3 and TRBJ2-4; D possibly corresponds to TRBD1 (6 bases). The CDR3, as DNA: TGTGCCAGCAGTTACAGTGTTCTCAGGGGCAAAAACATTCAGTACTTC. It codes for CASSYSVLRGKNIQYF.